This TCR beta chain is drawn from a study of CD8+CD57+ T cells in acquired aplastic anemia. On the study more broadly: Mean DNA quantity obtained from sorted CD4+ and CD8+ cells was about 3 ug.

As regards this clonotype: What it recognizes is unknown.

Those patients picked for sequencing had displayed CD8+CD57+ cell expansion on flow cytometry. As a group, the patients uniformly had severe acquired aplastic anemia. Blood came from patients not yet given any therapy. Germline CDR1 is SNHLY and CDR2 is FYNNEI. The CDR3 runs 15 residues. V shed 9 bases and J shed 2 bases, with 17 bases lying between them. Genomic DNA served as template for TCR beta VDJ and CDR3 profiling. TCRdb re-called the reads with MiXCR, one entry per CDR3 protein. In the table there are about 470,000 distinct CDR3 sequences, over 25% of which are singletons. Overall study results and limits: With respect to CD8+ Simpson's diversity, patients and controls did not differ significantly.

Input material: sorted CD4+, CD8+, or CD8+CD57+ T cells (not recorded which) from PBMCs. The receptor comes from a human donor with aplastic anemia. The chain has TRBV2 and TRBJ2-1; D may be TRBD2 (7 bases). CDR3 sequence reads: CARTSGGGTYNEQFF. The CDR3 nucleotides are TGTGCCAGAACTTCGGGGGGCGGGACCTACAATGAGCAGTTCTTC. The full variable domain, rest sourced from reference TRBV2 and TRBJ2-1, is EPEVTQTPSHQVTQMGQEVILRCVPISNHLYFYWYRQILGQKVEFLVSFYNNEISEKSEIFDDQFSVERPDGSNFTLKIRSTKLEDSAMYFCARTSGGGTYNEQFFGPGTRLTVL.